This T cell receptor beta chain was recovered during a study of blood T cell repertoires in COVID-19. Repertoires were generated with immunoSEQ multiplex PCR, while TCRdb's copy carries only in-frame clones and drops some. The repertoire includes more than 300,000 clones, approximately 88% of them detected once, and 1.6% sits in the top ten. The clonotype comes from a woman aged 30 to 39 with COVID-19, enrolled during active disease. Sequenced: peripheral blood.

The CDR3 region is CASSIRDSGTNTEAFF. In DNA, the CDR3 is TGTGCCAGCAGCATCCGGGACAGCGGAACGAACACTGAAGCTTTCTTT. This chain connects TRBV6-6 to TRBJ1-1; TRBD1 matches at 7 bases. This CDR3 spans 16 amino acids. Losses at the gene ends were 6 bases for V and 1 base for J; bases not matched to a gene: 11. Germline V gene sequence: CDR1 MNHNY, CDR2 SVGAGI (reference sequence).